Shown below are 6 T cell receptor beta chains from a single sample sequenced in a study of shared clonotypes between healthy human individuals. The protocol was immunoSEQ multiplex PCR, while the TCRdb copy is restricted to in-frame clones and leaves out a portion. Among about 2.5 million clones listed, less than 95% were seen once. What was sequenced was naive CD4+ T cells from PBMCs. Described subset: CD45RA+ positively selected. These receptors came from a man aged 18 to 35 in good health. Some clones in this sample may be carry-over from other donors' samples.

V is TRBV5-8 and J is TRBJ2-3; TRBD2 aligns across 9 bases. Germline trimming cut 4 bases from V and 6 bases from J; bases unmatched to any gene: 9. The CDR3 contains 15 residues. From germline, CDR1 is SGHTS and CDR2 YDEGEE. DNA for the CDR3: TGTGCCAGCAGCAACTTAGCGGGAGCAGGTGATACGCAGTATTTT. It encodes CASSNLAGAGDTQYF.

With regard to this clone: This same CDR3 is encoded by further DNA sequences in the sample. The chain joins TRBV6-6 to TRBJ2-2, with TRBD2 as a possible D gene (6 bases). The V and J ends lost 8 bases and 0 bases respectively, with 10 bases between them. This CDR3 comprises 14 residues. CDR1 and CDR2 (germline): MNHNY, SVGAGI (reference sequence). The CDR3 reads CASSPGANTGELFF. DNA for the CDR3: TGTGCCAGCTCCCCGGGGGCGAACACCGGGGAGCTGTTTTTT.

The chain has TRBV2 and TRBJ2-2; D gene ambiguous. Looked up from germline, CDR1 is SNHLY and CDR2 is FYNNEI. Trimming removed 8 bases at V and 1 base at J, with 26 bases between. There are 19 residues in the CDR3. The CDR3 sequence is CASRAQVPGWGRNTGELFF. Here the CDR3 DNA reads TGTGCCAGCCGAGCTCAGGTACCCGGTTGGGGAAGGAACACCGGGGAGCTGTTTTTT.

The rearrangement joins TRBV6-1 to TRBJ1-1; 7 bases are a match to TRBD1. Trimming took 6 bases from V and 1 from J; bases not matched to a gene: 8. The V gene's germline CDR1 is MNHNS and CDR2 SASEGT. The CDR3 is 15 residues long. The CDR3 here is CASREYRGRNTEAFF. DNA for the CDR3: TGTGCCAGCAGGGAGTACAGGGGAAGGAACACTGAAGCTTTCTTT.

The rearrangement uses TRBV6-1 and TRBJ1-1; maybe TRBD1 (5 bases). The germline CDR1 and CDR2 sequences are MNHNS and SASEGT. V lost 4 bases and J lost 5, with 14 bases in between. The CDR3 contains 14 residues. The chain's CDR3 is CASSAAGPWTEAFF. CDR3 bases: TGTGCCAGCAGTGCGGCGGGGCCGTGGACTGAAGCTTTCTTT.

The rearrangement uses TRBV5-5 and TRBJ2-1; 8 nucleotides align to TRBD1. V was pared by 4 bases and J by 4 bases, with 13 bases of the junction left unmatched. In germline, CDR1 is SGHKS, CDR2 YYEKEE (reference sequence). The CDR3 spans 17 residues. The CDR3 loop is CASSLRQGPSTYNEQFF. As DNA, the CDR3 is TGTGCCAGCAGCCTCAGACAGGGGCCGTCGACTTACAATGAGCAGTTCTTC.